The 27 T cell receptor beta chains listed next were all sequenced from one sample in a study of T-cell memory formation after mild COVID-19. TCRdb itself ran the 5' RACE reads through MiXCR, one entry per CDR3 protein. This sample has approximately 210,000 distinct CDR3 sequences, with 27% found just once. Specimen: PBMCs or a T cell subset sorted from them (not recorded which). The receptors originated from an adult woman who had mild COVID-19 (a few samples of this study predate the infection). Cell type and time point are not known.

This chain links TRBV6-6 with TRBJ1-3; D unclear. This CDR3 is built from 14 residues. The germline CDR1 and CDR2 sequences are MNHNY and SVGAGI (reference sequence). The V and J ends lost 6 bases and 2 bases respectively, with 11 bases between them. DNA for the CDR3: TGTGCCAGCAGCCGGCAGGTGCCTGGAAACACCATATATTTT. This codes for CASSRQVPGNTIYF.

This clonotype was seen a handful of times. The chain combines TRBV15 with TRBJ1-3; weak D call: TRBD1 (6 bases). The CDR3 runs to 16 residues. The germline V gene has CDR1 LNHNV and CDR2 YYDKDF (reference sequence). The V and J ends lost 0 bases and 0 bases respectively, with 9 bases between them. The chain's CDR3 is CATSREGAGSGNTIYF. The CDR3 region has the DNA TGTGCCACCAGCAGAGAGGGGGCAGGCTCTGGAAACACCATATATTTT. Combining the CDR3 with reference TRBV15 and TRBJ1-3 gives the whole variable domain DAMVIQNPRYQVTQFGKPVTLSCSQTLNHNVMYWYQQKSSQAPKLLFHYYDKDFNNEADTPDNFQSRRPNTSFCFLDIRSPGLGDTAMYLCATSREGAGSGNTIYFGEGSWLTVV.

CDR3 coding DNA: TGCAGTGCTACTGACAACCTTAACACTGAAGCTTTCTTT. Encoded protein: CSATDNLNTEAFF. V usage is TRBV20-1 and J usage is TRBJ1-1; D gene ambiguous. CDR3 length equals 13 residues. V was trimmed by 4 bases and J by 2 bases, leaving 11 bases between them. The germline CDR1 and CDR2 sequences are DFQATT and SNEGSKA (reference sequence).

This clonotype occurred a few times. The chain recombines TRBV4-1 with TRBJ1-3, with 8 bases matching TRBD1. Germline V gene lookup returns CDR1 MGHRA and CDR2 YSYEKL. Trimming took 1 base from V and 2 from J; bases not matched to a gene: 4. This CDR3 has 16 amino acids. The CDR3 sequence: CASSQGQGSTGNTIYF. The CDR3 DNA reads as TGCGCCAGCAGCCAAGGACAGGGGTCTACTGGAAACACCATATATTTT.

This clonotype was observed at least ten times. The chain joins TRBV11-2 to TRBJ2-3; no clear D gene. Germline CDR1 is SGHAT and CDR2 is FQNNGV. CDR3 size: 12 residues. V shed 1 base and J shed 5 bases, with 4 bases lying between them. This CDR3 is CASSLGGDTQYF. DNA of the CDR3: TGTGCCAGCAGCTTAGGCGGAGATACGCAGTATTTT.

This clonotype was detected a few times. V and J are TRBV5-1 and TRBJ2-5; D might be TRBD1 or TRBD2, each matching 5 bases. Germline V gives CDR1 SGHRS, CDR2 YFSETQ. The CDR3 extends over 16 amino acids. V was shortened by 0 bases and J by 4 bases, with 16 bases between the two germline ends. The chain's CDR3 is CASSLDRGSGGETQYF. The DNA of the CDR3 is TGCGCCAGCAGCTTGGACCGTGGGAGTGGGGGAGAGACCCAGTACTTC.

The chain employs TRBV6-4 and TRBJ2-3; D not resolved. The V gene's germline CDR1 is MRHNA and CDR2 SNTAGT. CDR3 length equals 13 residues. Trimming left V 2 bases short and J 0 bases short, with 3 bases between. CDR3: CASSDGSTDTQYF. In DNA form, the CDR3 reads TGTGCCAGCAGTGACGGGAGCACAGATACGCAGTATTTT.

The genes are TRBV20-1 and TRBJ2-1, with a weak D call TRBD2 (5 bases). The germline CDR1 and CDR2 sequences are DFQATT and SNEGSKA (reference sequence). The CDR3 totals 10 residues. The V end lost 4 bases, the J end lost 8 bases, and 6 bases lay between the germline ends. CDR3 nucleotides: TGCAGTGCTACGGAGGATGAGCAGTTCTTC. Encoded protein: CSATEDEQFF.

This clonotype was counted between two and nine times. The rearrangement links TRBV6-6 to TRBJ1-2, with 7 bases matching TRBD1. Germline assignment: CDR1 MNHNY and CDR2 SVGAGI (reference sequence). This CDR3 region has 14 residues. Germline trimming cut 7 bases from V and 6 bases from J; bases unmatched to any gene: 11. CDR3 coding DNA: TGTGCCAGCATTAAGGGGGCACCCATGGATGGCTACACCTTC. Translating gives CASIKGAPMDGYTF.

This clonotype was seen a few times. The gene calls are TRBV7-3 and TRBJ2-1, with D possibly being TRBD2 (6 bases). This CDR3 has 13 residues. Trimming left V 5 bases short and J 7 bases short, with 12 bases between. The germline V gene encodes CDR1 SGHTA and CDR2 FQGTGA. Here the CDR3 reads CASSTELANEQFF. In nucleotides, the CDR3 is TGTGCCAGCAGCACCGAACTAGCAAATGAGCAGTTCTTC.

This clonotype was counted only a few times. The chain links TRBV7-9 to TRBJ1-1; D remains ambiguous. V was trimmed by 0 bases and J by 5 bases, leaving 10 bases between them. CDR3 length: 14 amino acids. From germline, CDR1 is SEHNR and CDR2 FQNEAQ (reference sequence). CDR3 protein: CASSLADLGTEAFF. The CDR3 nucleotides read TGTGCCAGCAGCTTAGCTGACCTGGGAACTGAAGCTTTCTTT.

The chain recombines TRBV7-6 with TRBJ1-5; 9 positions match TRBD1. Trimming removed 5 bases from V and 3 bases from J; junction bases left unmatched: 5. This CDR3 is built from 15 residues. Germline CDR1 and CDR2: SGHVS and FNYEAQ. CDR3 DNA: TGTGCCAGCAGCAAAAGGACAGGGGCCAATCAGCCCCAGCATTTT. Its protein product is CASSKRTGANQPQHF.

The genes are TRBV29-1 and TRBJ1-1; D may be TRBD1 (5 bases). The CDR3 sequence is 12 residues long. Per germline, CDR1 SQVTM and CDR2 ANQGSEA. V lost 6 bases and J 6 bases, leaving 14 bases between the germline ends. The DNA of the CDR3 is TGCAGCGTAAACCAGGGAAGCTCTGAAGCTTTCTTT. Amino acid sequence: CSVNQGSSEAFF.

This CDR3 reads CASNNGGADTQYF. The CDR3 DNA reads as TGTGCCAGCAACAATGGAGGGGCGGATACGCAGTATTTT. This chain joins TRBV7-3 and TRBJ2-3, with D possibly matching TRBD2 (6 bases). V was trimmed by 7 bases and J by 6 bases, leaving 14 bases between them. The CDR3 is 13 amino acids. Germline V gives CDR1 SGHTA, CDR2 FQGTGA. Based on the CDR3 plus reference TRBV7-3 and TRBJ2-3, the full variable domain is GAGVSQTPSNKVTEKGKYVELRCDPISGHTALYWYRQSLGQGPEFLIYFQGTGAADDSGLPNDRFFAVRPEGSVSTLKIQRTERGDSAVYLCASNNGGADTQYFGPGTRLTVL.

This clonotype was observed a single time. This CDR3 is CASSSLRPGENTGELFF. The CDR3 DNA reads as TGCGCCAGCAGCTCGTTGAGGCCGGGAGAGAACACCGGGGAGCTGTTTTTT. This rearrangement joins TRBV5-1 to TRBJ2-2, with D perhaps matching TRBD2 (6 bases). The V and J ends lost 3 bases and 1 base respectively, with 16 bases between them. Germline V CDR1 and CDR2: SGHRS, YFSETQ. The CDR3 spans 17 residues.

J is TRBJ2-1 and V is TRBV3-1; 10 bases align to TRBD1. With V trimmed by 1 base and J by 6 bases, 6 bases remained unmatched. The CDR3 consists of 16 residues. Germline CDR1 LGHDT, CDR2 YNNKEL (reference sequence). The CDR3 protein is CASSQVWGTGANEQFF. The CDR3 DNA reads as TGTGCCAGCAGCCAAGTTTGGGGGACAGGGGCCAATGAGCAGTTCTTC.

The rearrangement uses TRBV7-3 and TRBJ2-4, with 14 bases identical to TRBD2. The junction had 3 bases not matched to a gene; V was cut back by 2 bases and J by 0 bases. This CDR3 has 18 residues. The germline V gene has CDR1 SGHTA and CDR2 FQGTGA. The CDR3 DNA follows: TGTGCCAGCAGCTTAGGGGGACTAGCGGGAGCAGCCAAAAACATTCAGTACTTC. Translating it yields CASSLGGLAGAAKNIQYF.

About this clonotype: This may be a read error, as it is one base from a much larger clone. The V and J genes are TRBV5-1 and TRBJ2-5; either TRBD1 or TRBD2 may supply D (6 bases each). Germline CDR1 and CDR2: SGHRS and YFSETQ. The CDR3 is made up of 14 amino acids. The DNA for the CDR3 is TGCGACAGCAGCTTGAACGGGGGCCCGGAGACCCAGTACTTC. This encodes CDSSLNGGPETQYF.

This clonotype was seen a handful of times. The chain recombines TRBV7-6 with TRBJ1-4; 9 bases line up with TRBD1. CDR1 SGHVS and CDR2 FNYEAQ come from the germline V gene. With 5 bases clipped from V and 5 bases from J, the junction kept 3 bases outside the gene matches. This CDR3 has 14 amino acids. The CDR3 here is CASSRQGGNEKLFF. CDR3 sequence (DNA): TGTGCCAGCAGCCGACAGGGGGGGAATGAAAAACTGTTTTTT. Looking up the rest from reference TRBV7-6 and TRBJ1-4 gives the full variable domain: GAGVSQSPRYKVTKRGQDVALRCDPISGHVSLYWYRQALGQGPEFLTYFNYEAQQDKSGLPNDRFSAERPEGSISTLTIQRTEQRDSAMYRCASSRQGGNEKLFFGSGTQLSVL.

This clonotype has a handful of counts. The gene calls are TRBV30 and TRBJ2-5, with D maybe TRBD2 (6 bases). The germline V and J ends were trimmed by 2 bases and 3 bases, with 10 bases remaining between them. Germline V gene sequence: CDR1 GTSNPN, CDR2 SVGIG (reference sequence). This CDR3 is 13 amino acids long. This CDR3 reads CAWSRREKETQYF. The CDR3 coding sequence is TGTGCCTGGAGTAGGCGGGAAAAAGAGACCCAGTACTTC.

This sequence joins TRBV30 and TRBJ1-1, with 11 bases aligning to TRBD1. V was clipped by 4 bases and J by 6 bases; unmatched bases: 4. Germline-derived CDR1 and CDR2 are GTSNPN and SVGIG (reference sequence). The CDR3 runs to 13 residues. This CDR3 reads CAWNGQGAAEAFF. CDR3 nucleotide sequence: TGTGCCTGGAATGGACAGGGGGCCGCTGAAGCTTTCTTT.

This clonotype has a handful of counts. V usage is TRBV7-2 and J usage is TRBJ1-4; 7 bases line up with TRBD1. The V and J ends lost 2 bases and 0 bases, in that order; junction bases with no gene match: 9. Germline V lookup: CDR1 SGHTA, CDR2 FQGNSA. CDR3 length equals 18 residues. The CDR3 nucleotides are TGTGCCAGCAGCTTAAGCCCAACAGGGGTTGCAACTAATGAAAAACTGTTTTTT. This encodes CASSLSPTGVATNEKLFF.

This clonotype was recorded only once. The chain has TRBV19 and TRBJ2-7; 9 bases agree with TRBD2. The ends lost 6 bases at V and 0 bases at J; junction bases unmatched: 9. The germline gives CDR1 LNHDA, CDR2 SQIVND (reference sequence). The CDR3 spans 16 residues. The CDR3 sequence: CASSDPGLANSYEQYF. The CDR3 coding sequence is TGTGCCAGTAGCGACCCAGGACTAGCGAACTCCTACGAGCAGTACTTC.

This clonotype appeared a few times. The gene calls are TRBV10-3 and TRBJ2-1; 8 positions agree with TRBD1. The CDR3 runs to 12 residues. Germline values: CDR1 ENHRY, CDR2 SYGVKD. V lost 6 bases, J lost 9 bases, and 4 bases stayed unmatched. CDR3 sequence reads: CAISGQGPEQFF. CDR3 DNA sequence: TGTGCCATCAGCGGACAGGGCCCTGAGCAGTTCTTC.

This clonotype was seen only a few times. The gene calls are TRBV4-1 and TRBJ1-5; D call uncertain. The CDR3 runs 16 residues. CDR1 is MGHRA, CDR2 YSYEKL, per germline. With 0 bases removed from V and 3 bases from J, the gap between germline ends came to 12 bases. The CDR3 sequence is CASSQDQQIPNQPQHF. In DNA form, the CDR3 reads TGCGCCAGCAGCCAAGATCAACAGATCCCCAATCAGCCCCAGCATTTT.

This sequence joins TRBV4-3 and TRBJ2-3; TRBD2 is a possible D gene (6 bases). Trimming shortened V by 0 bases and J by 4 bases, and 17 bases separated the two germline ends. CDR1 and CDR2 from the germline V gene are LGHNA and YSLEER. This CDR3 comprises 17 residues. The CDR3 DNA reads TGCGCCAGCAGCCAAGATGATCGACGGGAGCTTCCAGATACGCAGTATTTT. Its protein is CASSQDDRRELPDTQYF.

The gene calls are TRBV12-3 or TRBV12-4 and TRBJ1-1, with a weak D call TRBD1 (6 bases). This CDR3 has 15 amino acids. The V end was cut by 2 bases, the J end by 4 bases, with 14 bases between. Here the CDR3 DNA reads TGTGCCAGCAGTTTAAGGGGGACGGGGGTCACTGAAGCTTTCTTT. Translated: CASSLRGTGVTEAFF.